What follows is one T cell receptor beta chain and its context. Antigen unknown. The record originates from a study of T-cell memory formation after mild COVID-19. Whole-study context: Clusters of TCRs were largely donor specific. General study results and limits: Contracting clones from day 15 to 85 had balanced CD4/CD8; later expanders favoured CD4+. Mostly located in CM and EM were contracting CD4+ clones, with contracting CD8+ clones located in EMRA.

Germline CDR1 and CDR2: KGHSH and LQKENI. V lost 0 bases to trimming and J lost 2 bases; unmatched junction nucleotides: 8. This CDR3 region has 18 residues. TCR alpha and TCR beta cDNA libraries carrying sample barcodes and UMIs came from 5'RACE with constant-segment primers. MiXCR, run by TCRdb on the 5' RACE reads, gives a single entry per CDR3 protein. The data hold about 290,000 distinct CDR3 sequences, with about 15% observed a single time. Sequencing input: PBMCs or a T cell subset sorted from them (not recorded which). This clonotype was sampled from a man between 18 and 29 years old who had mild COVID-19 (a few samples of this study predate the infection). Cell type and time point are not known. The rearrangement uses TRBV18 and TRBJ2-5; 11 nucleotides line up with TRBD2. The CDR3 DNA reads TGTGCCAGCTCACCACCGCCGATGGGACTAGCGGATCAAGAGACCCAGTACTTC. As protein: CASSPPPMGLADQETQYF. The complete variable domain, with remaining parts taken from reference TRBV18 and TRBJ2-5, reads NAGVMQNPRHLVRRRGQEARLRCSPMKGHSHVYWYRQLPEEGLKFMVYLQKENIIDESGMPKERFSAEFPKEGPSILRIQQVVRGDSAAYFCASSPPPMGLADQETQYFGPGTRLLVL.